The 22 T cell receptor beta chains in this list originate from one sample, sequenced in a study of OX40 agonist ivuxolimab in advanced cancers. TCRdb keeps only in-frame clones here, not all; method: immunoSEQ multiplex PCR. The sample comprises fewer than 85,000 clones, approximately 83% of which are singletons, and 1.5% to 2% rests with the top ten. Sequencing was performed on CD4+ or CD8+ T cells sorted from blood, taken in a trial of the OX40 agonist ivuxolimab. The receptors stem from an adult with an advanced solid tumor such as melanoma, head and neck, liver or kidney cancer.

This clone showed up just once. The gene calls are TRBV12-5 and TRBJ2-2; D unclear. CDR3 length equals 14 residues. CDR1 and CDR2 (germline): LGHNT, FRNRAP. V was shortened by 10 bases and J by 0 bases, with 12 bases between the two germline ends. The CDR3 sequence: CATRGPTNTGELFF. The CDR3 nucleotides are TGTGCTACACGTGGACCTACGAACACCGGGGAGCTGTTTTTT.

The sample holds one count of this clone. CDR3 residues: CASSASGTRGGNEQFF. The CDR3 bases are TGCGCCAGCAGCGCCTCCGGGACACGCGGCGGAAATGAGCAGTTCTTC. This chain uses TRBV5-1 with TRBJ2-1, with D tentatively TRBD1 (6 bases). The CDR3 is made up of 16 amino acids. V shed 4 bases and J shed 7 bases, with 21 bases lying between them. Germline assignment: CDR1 SGHRS and CDR2 YFSETQ. Complete variable domain (other parts from reference TRBV5-1 and TRBJ2-1): KAGVTQTPRYLIKTRGQQVTLSCSPISGHRSVSWYQQTPGQGLQFLFEYFSETQRNKGNFPGRFSGRQFSNSRSEMNVSTLELGDSALYLCASSASGTRGGNEQFFGPGTRLTVL.

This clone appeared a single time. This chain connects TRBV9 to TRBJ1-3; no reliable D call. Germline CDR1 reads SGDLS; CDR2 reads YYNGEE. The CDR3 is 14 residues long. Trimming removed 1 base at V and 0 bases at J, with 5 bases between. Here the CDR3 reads CASSVYNSGNTIYF. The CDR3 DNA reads TGTGCCAGCAGCGTATATAACTCTGGAAACACCATATATTTT.

The CDR3 DNA sequence: TGTGCCAGCTCACCCAGGACTAGCGGCCGGGGCACAGATACGCAGTATTTT. It specifies CASSPRTSGRGTDTQYF. The rearrangement uses TRBV18 and TRBJ2-3; 10 positions match TRBD2. With V trimmed by 3 bases and J by 1 base, 7 bases remained unmatched. The CDR3 length is 17 residues. Germline loops: CDR1 KGHSH, CDR2 LQKENI. Full variable domain (rest looked up from reference TRBV18 and TRBJ2-3): NAGVMQNPRHLVRRRGQEARLRCSPMKGHSHVYWYRQLPEEGLKFMVYLQKENIIDESGMPKERFSAEFPKEGPSILRIQQVVRGDSAAYFCASSPRTSGRGTDTQYFGPGTRLTVL.

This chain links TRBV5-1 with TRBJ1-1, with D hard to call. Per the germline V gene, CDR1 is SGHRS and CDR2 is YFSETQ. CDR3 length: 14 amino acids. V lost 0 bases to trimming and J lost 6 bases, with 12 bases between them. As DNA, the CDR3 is TGCGCCAGCAGCTTGGCCCCTGGCCCCCCTGAAGCTTTCTTT. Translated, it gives CASSLAPGPPEAFF.

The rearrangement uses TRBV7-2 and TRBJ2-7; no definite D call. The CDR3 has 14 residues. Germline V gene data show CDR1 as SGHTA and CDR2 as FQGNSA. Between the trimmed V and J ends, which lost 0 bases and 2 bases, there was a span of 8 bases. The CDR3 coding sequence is TGTGCCAGCAGCTTAGCGCATAAAGCCTACGAGCAGTACTTC. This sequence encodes CASSLAHKAYEQYF.

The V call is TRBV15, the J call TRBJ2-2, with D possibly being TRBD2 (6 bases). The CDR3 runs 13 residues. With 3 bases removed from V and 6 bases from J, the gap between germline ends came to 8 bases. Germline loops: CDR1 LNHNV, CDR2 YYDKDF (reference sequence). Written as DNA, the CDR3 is TGTGCCACCAGCAGGGAGGGTGCCGGGGAGCTGTTTTTT. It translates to CATSREGAGELFF.

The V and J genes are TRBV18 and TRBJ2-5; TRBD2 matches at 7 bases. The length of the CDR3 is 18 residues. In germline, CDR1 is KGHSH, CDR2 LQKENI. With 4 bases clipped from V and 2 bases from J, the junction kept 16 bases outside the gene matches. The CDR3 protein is CASSHRGQGEGPQETQYF. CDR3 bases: TGTGCCAGCTCACACCGAGGGCAAGGGGAGGGCCCTCAAGAGACCCAGTACTTC.

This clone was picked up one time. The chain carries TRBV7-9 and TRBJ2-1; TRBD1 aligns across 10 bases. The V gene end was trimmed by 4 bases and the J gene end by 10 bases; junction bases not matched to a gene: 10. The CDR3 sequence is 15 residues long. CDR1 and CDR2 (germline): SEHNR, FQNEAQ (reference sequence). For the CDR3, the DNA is TGTGCCAGCAGCTCAGAGGGACAGGGGAGTACCGAGCAGTTCTTC. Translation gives CASSSEGQGSTEQFF.

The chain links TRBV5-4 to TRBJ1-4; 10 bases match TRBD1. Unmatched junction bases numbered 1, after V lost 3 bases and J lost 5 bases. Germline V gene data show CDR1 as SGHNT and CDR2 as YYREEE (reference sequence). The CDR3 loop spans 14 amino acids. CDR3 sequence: CASSSGQGNEKLFF. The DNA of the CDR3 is TGTGCCAGCAGCTCGGGACAGGGGAATGAAAAACTGTTTTTT.

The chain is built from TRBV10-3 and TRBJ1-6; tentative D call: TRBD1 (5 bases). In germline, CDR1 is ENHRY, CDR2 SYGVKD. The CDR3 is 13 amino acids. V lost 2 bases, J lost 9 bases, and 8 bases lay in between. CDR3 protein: CAISEAGVSPLHF. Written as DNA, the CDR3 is TGTGCCATCAGTGAGGCGGGGGTTTCACCCCTCCACTTT.

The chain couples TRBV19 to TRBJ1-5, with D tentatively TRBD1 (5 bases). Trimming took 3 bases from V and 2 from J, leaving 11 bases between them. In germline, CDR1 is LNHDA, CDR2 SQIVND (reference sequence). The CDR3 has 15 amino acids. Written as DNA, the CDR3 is TGTGCCAGTAGTATCGGGCAGGGCGGCAATCAGCCCCAGCATTTT. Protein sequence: CASSIGQGGNQPQHF.

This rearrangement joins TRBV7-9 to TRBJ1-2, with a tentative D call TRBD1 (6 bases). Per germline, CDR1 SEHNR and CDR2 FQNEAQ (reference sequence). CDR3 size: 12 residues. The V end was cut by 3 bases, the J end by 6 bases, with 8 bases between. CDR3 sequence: CASSFTGNGYTF. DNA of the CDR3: TGTGCCAGCAGCTTCACAGGGAATGGCTACACCTTC.

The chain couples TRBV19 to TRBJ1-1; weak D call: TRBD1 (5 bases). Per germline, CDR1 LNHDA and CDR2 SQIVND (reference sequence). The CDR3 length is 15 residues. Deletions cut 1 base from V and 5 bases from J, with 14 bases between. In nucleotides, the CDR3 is TGTGCCAGTAGTATAGTAAGGGGCCGCGGTACTGAAGCTTTCTTT. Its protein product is CASSIVRGRGTEAFF.

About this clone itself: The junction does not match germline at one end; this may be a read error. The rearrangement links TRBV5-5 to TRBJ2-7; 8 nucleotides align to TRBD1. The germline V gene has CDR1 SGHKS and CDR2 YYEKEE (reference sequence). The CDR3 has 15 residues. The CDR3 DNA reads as TGCGCCAGCAGCCAGAGGACAGGGAGCACCTACGAGCAGTACTTC. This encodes CASSQRTGSTYEQYF.

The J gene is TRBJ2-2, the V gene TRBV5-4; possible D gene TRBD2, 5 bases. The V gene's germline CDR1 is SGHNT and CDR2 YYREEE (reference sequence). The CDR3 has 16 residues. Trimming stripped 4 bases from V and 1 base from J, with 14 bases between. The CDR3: CASSPGGGRNTGELFF. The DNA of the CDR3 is TGTGCCAGCAGCCCCGGCGGTGGGAGGAACACCGGGGAGCTGTTTTTT.

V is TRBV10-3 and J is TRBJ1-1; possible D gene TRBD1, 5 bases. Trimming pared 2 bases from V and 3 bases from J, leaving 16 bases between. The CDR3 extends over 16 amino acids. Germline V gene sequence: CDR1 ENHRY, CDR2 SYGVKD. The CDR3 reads CAISEKGAGRDTEAFF. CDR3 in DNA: TGTGCCATCAGTGAGAAAGGGGCTGGTAGGGACACTGAAGCTTTCTTT.

CDR3 bases: TGTGCCAGCAGCCGAGGACTAGCTGCAGCCCAGGGCGAGCAGTACTTC. It codes for CASSRGLAAAQGEQYF. This sequence joins TRBV11-3 and TRBJ2-7, with TRBD2 identical over 8 bases. V was clipped by 5 bases and J by 6 bases; unmatched bases: 15. Looked up from germline, CDR1 is SGHNT and CDR2 is YENEEA. This CDR3 spans 16 amino acids.

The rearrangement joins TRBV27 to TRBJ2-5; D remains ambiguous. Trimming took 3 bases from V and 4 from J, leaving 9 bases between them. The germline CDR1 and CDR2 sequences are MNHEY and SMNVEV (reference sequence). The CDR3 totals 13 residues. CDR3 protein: CASSFRTRETQYF. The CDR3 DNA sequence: TGTGCCAGCAGTTTTAGGACGAGAGAGACCCAGTACTTC.

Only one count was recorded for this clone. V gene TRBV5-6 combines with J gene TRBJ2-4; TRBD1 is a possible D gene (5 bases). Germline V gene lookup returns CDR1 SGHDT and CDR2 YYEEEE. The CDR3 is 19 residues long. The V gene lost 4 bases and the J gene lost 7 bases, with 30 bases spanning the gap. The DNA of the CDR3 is TGTGCCAGCAGCCTCAAATTAGGGGCAGGGAACGTTGGAAGGAACATTCAGTACTTC. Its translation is CASSLKLGAGNVGRNIQYF.

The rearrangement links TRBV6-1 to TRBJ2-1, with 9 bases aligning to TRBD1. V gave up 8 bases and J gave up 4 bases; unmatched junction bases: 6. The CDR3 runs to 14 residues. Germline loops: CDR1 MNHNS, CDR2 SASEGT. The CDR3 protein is CASGTGSWYNEQFF. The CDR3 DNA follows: TGTGCCAGCGGGACAGGGTCTTGGTACAATGAGCAGTTCTTC.

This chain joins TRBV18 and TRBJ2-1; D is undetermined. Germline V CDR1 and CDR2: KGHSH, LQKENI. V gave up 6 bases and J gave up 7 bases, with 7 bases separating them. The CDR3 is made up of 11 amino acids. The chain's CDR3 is CASSSTNEQFF. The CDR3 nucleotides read TGTGCCAGCTCCTCTACTAATGAGCAGTTCTTC.